This T cell receptor beta chain is from a study of blood T cell repertoires in COVID-19. Study overall: Samples came from the United States, Italy and Spain, spanning acute and convalescent COVID-19. The cDNA or gDNA used as material had been derived from T cells, B-cell-depleted T cells, or PBMCs.

Study processing details: Reference gene primer amplification gave nucleated cell count estimates. Profiling relied on immunoSEQ multiplex PCR, and the TCRdb table lists in-frame clones only, not all of them. V, J and clone size were drawn from that table, and D and trimming were deduced from the DNA. The sample holds 170,000 or so clones, about 86% seen once. Germline V gene sequence: CDR1 MDHEN, CDR2 SYDVKM. The length of the CDR3 is 16 residues. V was pared by 6 bases and J by 1 base, with 16 bases between. A single count supports this clone. The V gene is TRBV28, the J gene TRBJ1-3, with TRBD1 as a possible D gene (5 bases). Sequenced material: peripheral blood. The sequence was collected from a man aged 45 to 65 with active or convalescent COVID-19. The CDR3 DNA reads TGTGCCAGCAGCTTCGACAGTTTCCCATCTGGAAACACCATATATTTT. It translates to CASSFDSFPSGNTIYF.